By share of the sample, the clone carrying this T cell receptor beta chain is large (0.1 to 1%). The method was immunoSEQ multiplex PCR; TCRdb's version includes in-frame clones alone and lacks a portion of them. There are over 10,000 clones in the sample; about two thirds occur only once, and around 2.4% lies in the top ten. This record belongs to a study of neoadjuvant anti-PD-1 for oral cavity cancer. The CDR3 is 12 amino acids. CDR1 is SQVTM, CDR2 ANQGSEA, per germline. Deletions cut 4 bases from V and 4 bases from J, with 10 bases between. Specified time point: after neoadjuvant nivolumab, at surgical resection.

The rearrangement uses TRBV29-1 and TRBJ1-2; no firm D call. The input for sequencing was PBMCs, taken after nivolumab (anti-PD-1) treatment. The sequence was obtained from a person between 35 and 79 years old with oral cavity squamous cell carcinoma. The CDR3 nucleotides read TGCAGCGTTGCCCCCGACGGCTATGGCTACACCTTC. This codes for CSVAPDGYGYTF. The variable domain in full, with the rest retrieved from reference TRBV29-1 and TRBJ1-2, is SAVISQKPSRDICQRGTSLTIQCQVDSQVTMMFWYRQQPGQSLTLIATANQGSEATYESGFVIDKFPISRPNLTFSTLTVSNMSPEDSSIYLCSVAPDGYGYTFGSGTRLTVV.